Detailed here is one T cell receptor beta chain. Its cognate antigen is unknown. These data are taken from a study of blood T cells in healthy people across ages. Whole-study context: Using template switching, researchers captured about one barcoded beta molecule for each two T cells. Study-level results: Diversity was estimated from one million T cells, and these estimates were considered underestimates.

The CDR3 covers 15 residues. CDR1 and CDR2 from the germline V gene are SGHRS and YFSETQ. Trimming cost V 3 bases and J 7 bases, with 19 bases left between them. A sample-barcoded 5' primer and a J-beta primer mix were used in a second PCR of about 6 to 12 cycles. TCRdb reprocessed the 5' RACE reads via MiXCR and lists one record per CDR3 protein. The sample includes hundreds of thousands of distinct CDR3 sequences, around 52% of them seen just once. The chain recombines TRBV5-1 with TRBJ2-5, with a tentative D call TRBD1 (6 bases). The receptor was isolated from an elderly woman in good health. The specimen sequenced was blood. The CDR3 nucleotides are TGCGCCAGCAGCTGGGGCACAGGGCAACGAGGGACCCAGTACTTC. This sequence encodes CASSWGTGQRGTQYF. Full variable domain (remainder filled in from reference TRBV5-1 and TRBJ2-5): KAGVTQTPRYLIKTRGQQVTLSCSPISGHRSVSWYQQTPGQGLQFLFEYFSETQRNKGNFPGRFSGRQFSNSRSEMNVSTLELGDSALYLCASSWGTGQRGTQYFGPGTRLLVL.